Listed here are 15 T cell receptor beta chains from one sample, sequenced in a study of T cell changes during pregnancy in multiple sclerosis. Profiling relied on immunoSEQ multiplex PCR, and the TCRdb table lists in-frame clones only, not all of them. Of approximately 21,000 clones in the sample, around 90% are singletons; the top ten hold 7%. The sample here was CD8+ T cells from peripheral blood mononuclear cells, taken in the third trimester of pregnancy. The receptors stem from a female donor in good health, enrolled as a control in a pregnancy study.

V gene TRBV6-5 combines with J gene TRBJ2-1; no reliable D call. Trimming took off 5 bases at V and 7 bases at J, with 12 bases between the two ends. The CDR3 extends over 13 amino acids. The germline V gene has CDR1 MNHEY and CDR2 SVGAGI. The DNA of the CDR3 is TGTGCCAGCAGTCCCAGAGGATATAATGAGCAGTTCTTC. Amino acid sequence: CASSPRGYNEQFF.

This chain joins TRBV7-9 and TRBJ1-1, with a weak D call TRBD1 (5 bases). The ends were cut back, 3 bases at V and 5 bases at J, with 13 bases in the middle. The CDR3 has 14 residues. Germline loops: CDR1 SEHNR, CDR2 FQNEAQ (reference sequence). DNA of the CDR3: TGTGCCAGCAGCTTGAATACAGGCCTTACTGAAGCTTTCTTT. Translating it yields CASSLNTGLTEAFF.

This sequence joins TRBV7-8 and TRBJ1-1; possible D gene TRBD1, 5 bases. Trimming removed 1 base from V and 11 bases from J, with 11 bases in between. This CDR3 region has 12 residues. Germline CDR1 SGHVS, CDR2 FQNEAQ. This chain's CDR3 is CASSLGGRVAFF. DNA of the CDR3: TGTGCCAGCAGCTTAGGGGGCCGTGTGGCTTTCTTT.

The V and J genes are TRBV30 and TRBJ2-2, with D uncertain. This CDR3 is 13 amino acids long. V was clipped by 4 bases and J by 9 bases, with 15 bases between them. Germline CDR1 GTSNPN, CDR2 SVGIG (reference sequence). This chain's CDR3 is CAWNEDLGWELFF. The CDR3, as DNA: TGTGCCTGGAACGAAGATTTGGGCTGGGAGCTGTTTTTT.

The J gene is TRBJ2-5, the V gene TRBV6-6; D gene uncertain. Trimming took off 4 bases at V and 1 base at J, with 13 bases between the two ends. This CDR3 region has 15 residues. Germline assignment: CDR1 MNHNY and CDR2 SVGAGI (reference sequence). CDR3 coding DNA: TGTGCCAGCAGTTCCCTCAACCAGGCCCAAGAGACCCAGTACTTC. This sequence encodes CASSSLNQAQETQYF.

The chain combines TRBV14 with TRBJ2-7; TRBD2 agrees at 8 bases. This CDR3 is 17 amino acids long. Germline V gene data show CDR1 as SGHDN and CDR2 as FVKESK. Trimming at V came to 2 bases and at J to 2 bases, leaving 11 bases not matched to a gene. DNA of the CDR3: TGTGCCAGCAGCCAACGAAGCGGGGGTATTGGAACCTACGAGCAGTACTTC. Translation: CASSQRSGGIGTYEQYF.

The genes are TRBV6-9 and TRBJ1-1; D perhaps matches TRBD1 (5 bases). This CDR3 spans 15 amino acids. Germline assignment: CDR1 MNHGY and CDR2 SVAAGI. Trimming stripped 5 bases from V and 5 bases from J, with 18 bases between. The CDR3 DNA is TGTGCCAGCAGTCTCTACCTGGGGCGACGTACTGAAGCTTTCTTT. This sequence encodes CASSLYLGRRTEAFF.

This clone was observed a single time. The genes are TRBV4-1 and TRBJ2-2; 7 positions match TRBD2. Unmatched junction bases numbered 2, after V lost 0 bases and J lost 4 bases. CDR1 MGHRA and CDR2 YSYEKL come from the germline V gene. CDR3 length: 15 amino acids. CDR3 protein: CASSQDGGGTGELFF. The CDR3 DNA is TGCGCCAGCAGCCAAGATGGGGGGGGCACCGGGGAGCTGTTTTTT.

CDR3 sequence reads: CASSQGPVNEQFF. CDR3 DNA sequence: TGCGCCAGCAGCCAAGGTCCGGTTAATGAGCAGTTCTTC. The rearrangement links TRBV4-3 to TRBJ2-1; D not certain. There are 13 residues in the CDR3. The germline gives CDR1 LGHNA, CDR2 YSLEER. Trimming stripped 1 base from V and 7 bases from J, with 8 bases between.

The rearrangement joins TRBV4-1 to TRBJ2-7, with 9 nucleotides matching TRBD2. This CDR3 comprises 15 residues. Germline CDR1 is MGHRA and CDR2 is YSYEKL. With V trimmed by 0 bases and J by 6 bases, 6 bases remained unmatched. The CDR3 DNA reads TGCGCCAGCAGCCAAGAGACGGGACTAGCATCCGAGCAGTACTTC. This translates into CASSQETGLASEQYF.

V is TRBV19 and J is TRBJ2-2; TRBD1 matches at 7 bases. In germline, CDR1 is LNHDA, CDR2 SQIVND (reference sequence). Trimming took 5 bases from V and 3 from J; bases not matched to a gene: 3. This CDR3 is built from 14 residues. The CDR3 loop is CASSYTGDTGELFF. CDR3 DNA: TGTGCCAGTAGTTACACAGGGGACACCGGGGAGCTGTTTTTT.

The V call is TRBV5-1, the J call TRBJ1-3; D ambiguous. Trimming took off 5 bases at V and 4 bases at J, with 19 bases between the two ends. This CDR3 has 16 residues. Germline lookup yields CDR1 SGHRS and CDR2 YFSETQ. The CDR3 DNA is TGCGCCAGCAGGACTCCGGGGATCCCATTAGGAAACACCATATATTTT. It translates to CASRTPGIPLGNTIYF.

The chain has TRBV29-1 and TRBJ2-2; no reliable D call. Germline lookup yields CDR1 SQVTM and CDR2 ANQGSEA. V was trimmed by 0 bases and J by 8 bases, leaving 7 bases between them. The CDR3 has 12 residues. Here the CDR3 DNA reads TGCAGCGTTGAAGATATCGGTGGGGAGCTGTTTTTT. The encoded protein is CSVEDIGGELFF.

The chain uses TRBV4-3 and TRBJ2-1; 10 bases match TRBD2. The CDR3 sequence is 19 residues long. Trimming at V came to 1 base and at J to 4 bases, leaving 13 bases not matched to a gene. Germline CDR1 is LGHNA and CDR2 is YSLEER. In DNA, the CDR3 is TGCGCCAGCAGCCAAGGATCTAGCGGGAGAGGTAGGGGTTACAATGAGCAGTTCTTC. Translating it yields CASSQGSSGRGRGYNEQFF.

This clone counts as large. The rearrangement uses TRBV28 and TRBJ2-7, with TRBD2 matching 10 bases. The CDR3 contains 16 residues. V gave up 10 bases and J gave up 5 bases; unmatched junction bases: 17. Per germline, CDR1 MDHEN and CDR2 SYDVKM. The CDR3 DNA reads as TGTGCCACCCTTACTCTCAAGCGGGGGGGCCCCCACGAGCAGTACTTC. It yields the protein CATLTLKRGGPHEQYF.